These T cell receptor beta chains were read from a single sample in a study of a mutant IDH1 vaccine in newly diagnosed glioma. The data were produced by immunoSEQ multiplex PCR, yet TCRdb's version contains in-frame clones alone and is incomplete. Of 90,000 to 100,000 clones listed, approximately 90% are singletons. The sequenced sample was PBMCs, obtained from a glioma patient treated with radiotherapy, temozolomide or both. The origin of the receptors is a woman aged 45-65 years with glioma. Both conserved end residues are part of each CDR3. Fields, in order: CDR3 protein, CDR3 DNA, D gene, J gene, clone size, V gene. A D gene is named only where the DNA matches it firmly. A row's size may be missing; if present it is once, few, many or a size class.

CDR3 protein: CASRPVGGGPAETQYF; CDR3 DNA: TGTGCCAGCCGACCCGTTGGGGGAGGGCCTGCCGAGACCCAGTACTTC; D gene: TRBD2; J gene: TRBJ2-5; clone size: once; V gene: TRBV7-9
CDR3 protein: CASSEWTEFNSGNTIYF; CDR3 DNA: TGTGCCAGCAGTGAATGGACAGAATTCAACTCTGGAAACACCATATATTTT; D gene: NA; J gene: TRBJ1-3; clone size: NA; V gene: TRBV28
CDR3 protein: CASSSGQGGNQPQHF; CDR3 DNA: TGTGCCAGCAGCTCGGGACAGGGCGGCAATCAGCCCCAGCATTTT; D gene: TRBD1; J gene: TRBJ1-5; clone size: NA; V gene: TRBV7-8
CDR3 protein: CASSLGDRTLLSSTDTQYF; CDR3 DNA: TGTGCCAGCAGCTTAGGGGACAGAACCCTGCTCTCTAGCACAGATACGCAGTATTTT; D gene: TRBD1; J gene: TRBJ2-3; clone size: NA; V gene: TRBV7-8
CDR3 protein: CASSPTLGGNQPQHF; CDR3 DNA: TGTGCCAGCAGTCCTACTCTGGGGGGCAATCAGCCCCAGCATTTT; D gene: NA; J gene: TRBJ1-5; clone size: NA; V gene: TRBV28
CDR3 protein: CASRGGAYEQYF; CDR3 DNA: TGTGCCAGTAGGGGAGGAGCCTACGAGCAGTACTTC; D gene: NA; J gene: TRBJ2-7; clone size: NA; V gene: TRBV19
CDR3 protein: CASSQNTYSNQPQHF; CDR3 DNA: TGTGCCAGCAGCCAAAACACCTATAGCAATCAGCCCCAGCATTTT; D gene: NA; J gene: TRBJ1-5; clone size: NA; V gene: TRBV16
CDR3 protein: CASSLITALSYNEQFF; CDR3 DNA: TGTGCCAGCAGCTTGATTACGGCACTCTCCTACAATGAGCAGTTCTTC; D gene: NA; J gene: TRBJ2-1; clone size: NA; V gene: TRBV7-6
CDR3 protein: CASSYPTSGNTDTQYF; CDR3 DNA: TGTGCCAGCAGTTACCCGACTAGCGGAAACACAGATACGCAGTATTTT; D gene: TRBD2; J gene: TRBJ2-3; clone size: few; V gene: TRBV6-6
CDR3 protein: CASSPPVGQGDTEAFF; CDR3 DNA: TGTGCCAGCTCACCACCCGTTGGACAGGGGGACACTGAAGCTTTCTTT; D gene: TRBD1; J gene: TRBJ1-1; clone size: NA; V gene: TRBV18
CDR3 protein: CASSLGLRGRNEQFF; CDR3 DNA: TGTGCCAGCAGCTTAGGCCTAAGGGGGAGGAATGAGCAGTTCTTC; D gene: NA; J gene: TRBJ2-1; clone size: once; V gene: TRBV13
CDR3 protein: CASSPDRGRGTQYF; CDR3 DNA: TGTGCCAGCAGCCCGGACAGGGGGAGAGGTACGCAGTATTTT; D gene: TRBD1; J gene: TRBJ2-3; clone size: NA; V gene: TRBV6-5
CDR3 protein: CASNTDGNSPLHF; CDR3 DNA: TGCGCCAGCAATACGGACGGGAATTCACCCCTCCACTTT; D gene: NA; J gene: TRBJ1-6; clone size: once; V gene: TRBV10-2
CDR3 protein: CAWSVATLGNEQFF; CDR3 DNA: TGTGCCTGGAGTGTCGCAACCTTAGGGAATGAGCAGTTCTTC; D gene: NA; J gene: TRBJ2-1; clone size: NA; V gene: TRBV30
CDR3 protein: CASSYPGGRARRTGELFF; CDR3 DNA: TGTGCCAGCAGCTACCCCGGCGGGAGGGCCCGGCGCACCGGGGAGCTGTTTTTT; D gene: TRBD2; J gene: TRBJ2-2; clone size: NA; V gene: TRBV28
CDR3 protein: CASSPLRRGDEQFF; CDR3 DNA: TGTGCCAGCAGCCCTCTCCGACGGGGGGATGAGCAGTTCTTC; D gene: TRBD2; J gene: TRBJ2-1; clone size: NA; V gene: TRBV11-2
CDR3 protein: CANQIGNTEAFF; CDR3 DNA: TGTGCCAACCAGATTGGGAACACTGAAGCTTTCTTT; D gene: NA; J gene: TRBJ1-1; clone size: NA; V gene: TRBV6-1
CDR3 protein: CASSLVGGVADTQYF; CDR3 DNA: TGTGCCAGTTCCCTCGTGGGCGGAGTGGCAGATACGCAGTATTTT; D gene: NA; J gene: TRBJ2-3; clone size: once; V gene: TRBV28
CDR3 protein: CASSPRQGDTGELFF; CDR3 DNA: TGCGCCAGCAGCCCCAGACAGGGTGACACCGGGGAGCTGTTTTTT; D gene: TRBD1; J gene: TRBJ2-2; clone size: few; V gene: TRBV5-1
CDR3 protein: CASSLSGPSTGELFF; CDR3 DNA: TGCGCCAGCAGCTTGTCGGGGCCCTCCACCGGGGAGCTGTTTTTT; D gene: NA; J gene: TRBJ2-2; clone size: NA; V gene: TRBV5-1
CDR3 protein: CSVVGWTSGSSNEQFF; CDR3 DNA: TGCAGCGTTGTGGGTTGGACTAGCGGGAGCTCGAATGAGCAGTTCTTC; D gene: TRBD2; J gene: TRBJ2-1; clone size: NA; V gene: TRBV29-1
CDR3 protein: CASSLGGGTGELFF; CDR3 DNA: TGTGCCAGCAGCCTTGGAGGGGGCACCGGGGAGCTGTTTTTT; D gene: NA; J gene: TRBJ2-2; clone size: NA; V gene: TRBV25-1
CDR3 protein: CASSSGSTSSYEQYF; CDR3 DNA: TGTGCCAGCAGCTCCGGGTCTACGAGCTCCTACGAGCAGTACTTC; D gene: NA; J gene: TRBJ2-7; clone size: once; V gene: TRBV5-4
CDR3 protein: CASSEQGGNTEAFF; CDR3 DNA: TGTGCCAGCAGTGAACAGGGGGGGAACACTGAAGCTTTCTTT; D gene: TRBD1; J gene: TRBJ1-1; clone size: few; V gene: TRBV2
CDR3 protein: CASSLSGTLSSYNEQFF; CDR3 DNA: TGTGCCAGCAGTTTATCCGGGACTCTGAGCTCCTACAATGAGCAGTTCTTC; D gene: NA; J gene: TRBJ2-1; clone size: NA; V gene: TRBV7-2
CDR3 protein: CASSQDWGRQYF; CDR3 DNA: TGCGCCAGCAGCCAAGATTGGGGGCGGCAGTACTTC; D gene: NA; J gene: TRBJ2-7; clone size: NA; V gene: TRBV4-1